This paragraph reports one T cell receptor (beta chain). MiXCR, applied by TCRdb to the 5' RACE reads, yields one record per CDR3 protein. The data contain 500,000 to 700,000 distinct CDR3 sequences, less than 20% of them singletons. The data were taken from a study of T cells after yellow fever vaccination. With 5 bases clipped from V and 7 bases from J, the junction kept 3 bases outside the gene matches. This CDR3 spans 14 amino acids. Germline-derived CDR1 and CDR2 are SGHVS and FNYEAQ. This sample comprised PBMCs, obtained 15 days after the yellow fever booster vaccination. The TCR sequence derives from a man under 40 who received the YFV17D yellow fever vaccine. This rearrangement joins TRBV7-6 to TRBJ2-5; 14 bases align to TRBD2. In DNA, the CDR3 is TGTGCCAGCAGCGGCGGACTAGCGGGGGGGACCCAGTACTTC. Its translation is CASSGGLAGGTQYF. Combining the CDR3 with reference TRBV7-6 and TRBJ2-5 gives the whole variable domain GAGVSQSPRYKVTKRGQDVALRCDPISGHVSLYWYRQALGQGPEFLTYFNYEAQQDKSGLPNDRFSAERPEGSISTLTIQRTEQRDSAMYRCASSGGLAGGTQYFGPGTRLLVL.